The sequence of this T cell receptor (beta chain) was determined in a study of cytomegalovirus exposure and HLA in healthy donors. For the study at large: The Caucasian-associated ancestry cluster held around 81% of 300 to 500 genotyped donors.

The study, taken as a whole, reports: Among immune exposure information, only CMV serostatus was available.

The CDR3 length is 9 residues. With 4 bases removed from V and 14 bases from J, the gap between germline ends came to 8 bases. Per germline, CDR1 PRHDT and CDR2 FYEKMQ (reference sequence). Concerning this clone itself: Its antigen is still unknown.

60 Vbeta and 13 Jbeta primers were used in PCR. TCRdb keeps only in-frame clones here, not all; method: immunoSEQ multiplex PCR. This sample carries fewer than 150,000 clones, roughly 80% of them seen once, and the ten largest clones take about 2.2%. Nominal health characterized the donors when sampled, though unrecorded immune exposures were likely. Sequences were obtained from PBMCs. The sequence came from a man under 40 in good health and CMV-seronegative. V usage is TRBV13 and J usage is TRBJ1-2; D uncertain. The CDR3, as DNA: TGTGCCAGCAGCTCGCGAGGGACCTTC. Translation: CASSSRGTF.